This entry describes one T cell receptor beta chain. Its antigen is unknown. The sample belongs to a study of CD8 T cells in Susac syndrome. Notes on the study in general: Total CD8+ repertoires held about 15 Susac-specific public clones, while CD8+ TEMRA repertoires held about five.

Reverse transcription of roughly 0.5 to 1 ug RNA was performed with random hexamers. The CDR3 of TCR beta was amplified by immunoSEQ multiplex PCR across 54 Vbeta and 13 Jbeta. One entry per CDR3 protein results from TCRdb running MiXCR on the immunoSEQ multiplex PCR reads. This sample carries some 140,000 distinct CDR3 sequences, about 95% of them seen once, and the ten largest clones take roughly 0.17%. Unmatched junction bases numbered 14, after V lost 0 bases and J lost 0 bases. From germline, CDR1 is MDHEN and CDR2 SYDVKM. The CDR3 runs to 19 residues. The chain combines TRBV28 with TRBJ2-7; 7 nucleotides align to TRBD2. The sequence derives from a human donor with Susac syndrome. Material for sequencing was CD8+ T cells from PBMCs. CDR3 sequence reads: CASSLWGGRGATYSYEQYF. CDR3 nucleotides: TGTGCCAGCAGTTTATGGGGGGGGAGGGGCGCGACCTACTCCTACGAGCAGTACTTC.